The next 18 T cell receptor beta chains were all read from a single sample in a study of T cell changes during pregnancy in multiple sclerosis. Generated by immunoSEQ multiplex PCR, the TCRdb table keeps only in-frame clones and is missing some. Here the sample spans tens of thousands of clones, 75% to 95% being singletons. Sequencing was performed on CD4+ T cells from peripheral blood mononuclear cells, taken before pregnancy. The receptors were sampled from a female donor with multiple sclerosis, enrolled in a pregnancy study.

This sequence joins TRBV23-1 and TRBJ2-7; D remains unclear. TRBV23-1 is identified as an open reading frame with a role that is uncertain. Trimming took off 0 bases at V and 3 bases at J, with 12 bases between the two ends. The CDR3 is 15 amino acids. CDR3 loop: CASSQSSPAIYEQYF. The DNA of the CDR3 is TGCGCCAGCAGTCAATCCAGCCCAGCGATCTACGAGCAGTACTTC.

The CDR3 DNA is TGTGCCAGCAGCTTAGACAGGGTGGAGACCCAGTACTTC. It is translated as CASSLDRVETQYF. V is TRBV7-3 and J is TRBJ2-5, with 7 nucleotides matching TRBD1. The trim removed 2 bases at V and 5 bases at J, leaving 2 bases unmatched. Germline V gene lookup returns CDR1 SGHTA and CDR2 FQGTGA. The CDR3 loop spans 13 amino acids.

J is TRBJ1-2 and V is TRBV6-1, with unresolved D. The V end was cut by 1 base, the J end by 4 bases, with 7 bases between. The length of the CDR3 is 13 residues. CDR1 is MNHNS and CDR2 is SASEGT in the germline V gene. The CDR3 loop reads CASSEGAGYGYTF. In nucleotides, the CDR3 is TGTGCCAGCAGTGAAGGGGCTGGCTATGGCTACACCTTC.

V and J are TRBV18 and TRBJ2-7; D is possibly TRBD1 (5 bases). CDR1 and CDR2 (germline): KGHSH, LQKENI. The CDR3 spans 15 residues. V shed 2 bases and J shed 2 bases, with 13 bases lying between them. In DNA form, the CDR3 reads TGTGCCAGCTCACCATTTATCAGGGATACCTACGAGCAGTACTTC. Protein: CASSPFIRDTYEQYF.

This chain connects TRBV2 to TRBJ1-1; possibly TRBD1 for D (5 bases). Trimming shortened V by 6 bases and J by 2 bases, and 16 bases separated the two germline ends. CDR3 length: 15 amino acids. Germline V gene data show CDR1 as SNHLY and CDR2 as FYNNEI. The CDR3 loop is CASRPRDRKNTEAFF. In DNA form, the CDR3 reads TGTGCCAGCAGGCCTAGAGACAGAAAAAACACTGAAGCTTTCTTT.

The chain employs TRBV9 and TRBJ1-4; 8 bases line up with TRBD1. After removal of 3 bases from V and 7 bases from J, the junction contained 14 bases not matched to a gene. Per the germline V gene, CDR1 is SGDLS and CDR2 is YYNGEE. The CDR3 covers 17 residues. This chain's CDR3 is CASSAAVSGTGGEKLFF. The CDR3 DNA sequence: TGTGCCAGCAGCGCAGCAGTGTCCGGGACAGGAGGTGAAAAACTGTTTTTT.

V usage is TRBV7-9 and J usage is TRBJ1-1; D is unclear. Per germline, CDR1 SEHNR and CDR2 FQNEAQ (reference sequence). This CDR3 has 15 residues. V lost 1 base and J 4 bases, leaving 13 bases between the germline ends. The CDR3 here is CASSLGEWRGTEAFF. The CDR3 DNA reads as TGTGCCAGCAGCTTAGGGGAGTGGAGAGGCACTGAAGCTTTCTTT.

The chain carries TRBV7-8 and TRBJ1-4; maybe TRBD1 (6 bases). Trimming took off 4 bases at V and 4 bases at J, with 19 bases between the two ends. This CDR3 has 17 amino acids. CDR1 SGHVS and CDR2 FQNEAQ come from the germline V gene. Here the CDR3 reads CASSSLGGGASNEKLFF. CDR3 nucleotide sequence: TGTGCCAGCAGCTCCTTAGGCGGGGGCGCGAGTAATGAAAAACTGTTTTTT.

The chain employs TRBV6-1 and TRBJ2-6, with 7 bases aligning to TRBD1. The CDR3 has 15 residues. Trimming at V came to 4 bases and at J to 12 bases, leaving 12 bases not matched to a gene. Germline loops: CDR1 MNHNS, CDR2 SASEGT. The CDR3 bases are TGTGCCAGCAGTGGGGGACAGTCGTTCTCTAGCGTCCTGACTTTC. This encodes CASSGGQSFSSVLTF.

This clone was observed a few times. The CDR3, as DNA: TGTGCCAGCTCACCCTTAGCCAGGGCCTCACCCCTCCACTTT. It encodes CASSPLARASPLHF. V usage is TRBV18 and J usage is TRBJ1-6, with D possibly matching TRBD1 (5 bases). The CDR3 spans 14 residues. The ends were cut back, 3 bases at V and 10 bases at J, with 13 bases in the middle. Germline CDR1 reads KGHSH; CDR2 reads LQKENI.

The J gene is TRBJ1-5, the V gene TRBV6-1, with D perhaps TRBD1 (5 bases). Germline V gene sequence: CDR1 MNHNS, CDR2 SASEGT. Trimming removed 3 bases from V and 5 bases from J, with 20 bases in between. The CDR3 has 17 amino acids. CDR3 in amino acids: CASSEGTGGYLDQPQHF. The DNA for the CDR3 is TGTGCCAGCAGTGAGGGGACCGGGGGTTACCTAGATCAGCCCCAGCATTTT.

The chain couples TRBV11-2 to TRBJ2-1, with D maybe TRBD2 (6 bases). CDR3 length: 18 residues. Germline V gene data show CDR1 as SGHAT and CDR2 as FQNNGV. V was clipped by 2 bases and J by 0 bases, with 17 bases between them. CDR3 residues: CASSLNAPLAHSYNEQFF. CDR3 nucleotide sequence: TGTGCCAGCAGCTTAAACGCCCCCCTAGCGCACTCCTACAATGAGCAGTTCTTC.

The genes are TRBV6-1 and TRBJ1-2, with TRBD1 as a possible D gene (5 bases). CDR1 and CDR2 from the germline V gene are MNHNS and SASEGT. The CDR3 extends over 15 amino acids. Between the trimmed V and J ends, which lost 2 bases and 1 base, there was a span of 11 bases. CDR3 sequence (DNA): TGTGCCAGCAGTGAATTGTCAGGGATTAACTATGGCTACACCTTC. Protein: CASSELSGINYGYTF.

The genes are TRBV9 and TRBJ1-3, with D maybe TRBD1 (5 bases). The CDR3 covers 16 residues. CDR1 and CDR2 from the germline V gene are SGDLS and YYNGEE. The germline V and J ends were trimmed by 4 bases and 0 bases, with 14 bases remaining between them. The CDR3 sequence: CASSPLGGVSGNTIYF. CDR3 in DNA: TGTGCCAGCAGCCCCCTGGGGGGGGTCTCTGGAAACACCATATATTTT.

This clone was detected once. The chain employs TRBV6-5 and TRBJ1-2, with TRBD1 matching over 8 bases. V shed 9 bases, J shed 4 bases, and the junction held 4 bases outside the gene matches. CDR3 length equals 12 residues. Looked up from germline, CDR1 is MNHEY and CDR2 is SVGAGI. The CDR3 DNA reads as TGTGCCAGTATAGGGACAGGCTATGGCTACACCTTC. As protein: CASIGTGYGYTF.

CDR3 sequence reads: CASSHRETEETQYF. The CDR3, as DNA: TGTGCCAGCAGTCACAGGGAAACTGAGGAGACCCAGTACTTC. The rearrangement links TRBV2 to TRBJ2-5, with a weak D call TRBD1 (6 bases). Germline V CDR1 and CDR2: SNHLY, FYNNEI. Between the trimmed V and J ends, which lost 5 bases and 5 bases, there was a span of 15 bases. The CDR3 has 14 amino acids.

This chain connects TRBV28 to TRBJ2-7; tentative D call: TRBD2 (6 bases). Germline assignment: CDR1 MDHEN and CDR2 SYDVKM. The V end was cut by 8 bases, the J end by 0 bases, with 14 bases between. The CDR3 spans 14 residues. CDR3 nucleotides: TGTGCCAGCCGGAGGGCCTCGGCCTCCTACGAGCAGTACTTC. It yields the protein CASRRASASYEQYF.

The chain links TRBV15 to TRBJ2-1; 8 bases line up with TRBD2. The V gene end was trimmed by 4 bases and the J gene end by 7 bases; junction bases not matched to a gene: 3. The CDR3 runs 13 residues. Germline values: CDR1 LNHNV, CDR2 YYDKDF (reference sequence). In DNA, the CDR3 is TGTGCCACCAGCAACCCTAGCGGGAATGAGCAGTTCTTC. Translation gives CATSNPSGNEQFF.